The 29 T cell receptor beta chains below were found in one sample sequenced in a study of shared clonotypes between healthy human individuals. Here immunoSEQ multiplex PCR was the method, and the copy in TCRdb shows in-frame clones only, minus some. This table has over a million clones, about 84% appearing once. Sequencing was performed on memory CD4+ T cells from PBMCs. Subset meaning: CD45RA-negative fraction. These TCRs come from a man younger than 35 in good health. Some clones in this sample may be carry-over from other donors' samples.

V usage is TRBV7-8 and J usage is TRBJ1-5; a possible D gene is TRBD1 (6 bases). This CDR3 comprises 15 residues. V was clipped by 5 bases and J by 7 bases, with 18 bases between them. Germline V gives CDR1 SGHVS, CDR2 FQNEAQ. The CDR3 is CASSGRGQFDQPQHF. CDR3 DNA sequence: TGTGCCAGCAGCGGGCGCGGACAGTTTGACCAGCCCCAGCATTTT.

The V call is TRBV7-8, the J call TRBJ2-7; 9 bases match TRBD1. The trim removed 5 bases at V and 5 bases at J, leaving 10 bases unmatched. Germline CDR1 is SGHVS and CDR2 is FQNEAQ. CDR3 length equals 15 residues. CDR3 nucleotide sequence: TGTGCCAGCAGCCTAAGGGACAGGGTGGGTGACGAGCAGTACTTC. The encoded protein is CASSLRDRVGDEQYF.

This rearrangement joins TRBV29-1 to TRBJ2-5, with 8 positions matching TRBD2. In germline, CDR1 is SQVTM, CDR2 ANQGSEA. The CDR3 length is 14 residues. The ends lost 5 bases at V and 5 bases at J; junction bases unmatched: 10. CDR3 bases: TGCAGCGTTCTCCCCCGGGGGGGCCGGGAGACCCAGTACTTC. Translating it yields CSVLPRGGRETQYF.

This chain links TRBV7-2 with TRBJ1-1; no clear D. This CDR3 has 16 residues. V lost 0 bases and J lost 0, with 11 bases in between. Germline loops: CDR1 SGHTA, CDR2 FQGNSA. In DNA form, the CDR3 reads TGTGCCAGCAGCTTAGCGTTTGGCAGCATGAACACTGAAGCTTTCTTT. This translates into CASSLAFGSMNTEAFF.

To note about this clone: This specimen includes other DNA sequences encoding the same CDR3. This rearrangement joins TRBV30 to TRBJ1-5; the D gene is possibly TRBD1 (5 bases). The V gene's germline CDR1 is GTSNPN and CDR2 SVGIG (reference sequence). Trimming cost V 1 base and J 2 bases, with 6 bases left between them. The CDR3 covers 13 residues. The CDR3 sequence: CAWSATGNQPQHF. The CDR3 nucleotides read TGTGCCTGGAGTGCGACAGGCAATCAGCCCCAGCATTTT.

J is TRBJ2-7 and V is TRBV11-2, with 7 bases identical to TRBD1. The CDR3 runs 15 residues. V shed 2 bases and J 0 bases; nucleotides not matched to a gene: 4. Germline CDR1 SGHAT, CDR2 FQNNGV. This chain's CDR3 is CASSLTGARSYEQYF. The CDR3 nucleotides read TGTGCCAGCAGCTTAACAGGGGCCCGCTCCTACGAGCAGTACTTC.

Here the CDR3 reads CASSLGAGPFPEKLFF. In DNA, the CDR3 is TGTGCCAGCAGCCTGGGGGCAGGGCCCTTTCCAGAAAAACTGTTTTTT. The chain couples TRBV5-4 to TRBJ1-4; TRBD1 might be the D (6 bases). Looked up from germline, CDR1 is SGHNT and CDR2 is YYREEE (reference sequence). Trimming left V 4 bases short and J 8 bases short, with 21 bases between. The CDR3 runs 16 residues.

This chain's CDR3 is CASSFGGESQYF. CDR3 bases: TGTGCCAGCAGCTTTGGGGGGGAGTCCCAGTACTTC. The V gene is TRBV5-5, the J gene TRBJ2-5; the match to TRBD2 covers 7 bases. Germline V gene lookup returns CDR1 SGHKS and CDR2 YYEKEE (reference sequence). The V and J ends lost 2 bases and 9 bases, in that order; junction bases with no gene match: 4. This CDR3 is 12 amino acids long.

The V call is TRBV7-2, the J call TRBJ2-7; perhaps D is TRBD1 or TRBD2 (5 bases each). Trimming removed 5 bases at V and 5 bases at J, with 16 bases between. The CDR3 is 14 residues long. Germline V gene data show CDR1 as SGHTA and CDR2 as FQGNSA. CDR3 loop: CASSPGSGNDEQYF. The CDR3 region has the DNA TGTGCCAGCAGCCCGGGGTCAGGGAACGACGAGCAGTACTTC.

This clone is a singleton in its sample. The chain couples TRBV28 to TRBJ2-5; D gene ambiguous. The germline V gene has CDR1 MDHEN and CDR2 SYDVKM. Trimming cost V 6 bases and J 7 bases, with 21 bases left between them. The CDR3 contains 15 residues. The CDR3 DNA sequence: TGTGCCAGCAGACTGGGGAACAGCCCCCGAGGGACCCAGTACTTC. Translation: CASRLGNSPRGTQYF.

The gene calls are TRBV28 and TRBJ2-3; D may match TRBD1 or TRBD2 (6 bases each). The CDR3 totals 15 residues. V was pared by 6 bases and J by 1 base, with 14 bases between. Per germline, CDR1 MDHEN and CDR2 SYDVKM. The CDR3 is CASRVGGFGTDTQYF. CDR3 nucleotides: TGTGCCAGCAGGGTAGGGGGGTTTGGCACAGATACGCAGTATTTT.

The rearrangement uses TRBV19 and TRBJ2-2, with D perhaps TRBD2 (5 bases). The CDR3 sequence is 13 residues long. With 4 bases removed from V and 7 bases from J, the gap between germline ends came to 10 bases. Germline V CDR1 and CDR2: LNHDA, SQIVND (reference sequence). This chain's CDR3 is CASSTPEGGELFF. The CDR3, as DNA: TGTGCCAGTAGTACACCCGAGGGCGGGGAGCTGTTTTTT. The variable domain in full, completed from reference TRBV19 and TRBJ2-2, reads DGGITQSPKYLFRKEGQNVTLSCEQNLNHDAMYWYRQDPGQGLRLIYYSQIVNDFQKGDIAEGYSVSREKKESFPLTVTSAQKNPTAFYLCASSTPEGGELFFGEGSRLTVL.

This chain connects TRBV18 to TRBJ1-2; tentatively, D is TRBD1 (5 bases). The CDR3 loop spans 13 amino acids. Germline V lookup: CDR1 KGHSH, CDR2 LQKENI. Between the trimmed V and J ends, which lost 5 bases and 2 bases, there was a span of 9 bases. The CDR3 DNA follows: TGTGCCAGCTCAGAGGGACGGAACTATGGCTACACCTTC. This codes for CASSEGRNYGYTF.

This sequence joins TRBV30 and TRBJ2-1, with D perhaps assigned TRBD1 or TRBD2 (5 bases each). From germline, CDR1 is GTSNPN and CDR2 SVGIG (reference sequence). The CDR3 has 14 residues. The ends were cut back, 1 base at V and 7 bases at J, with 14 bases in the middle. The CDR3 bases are TGTGCCTGGAGTGCCGGGGCAGCTGTTAATGAGCAGTTCTTC. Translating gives CAWSAGAAVNEQFF.

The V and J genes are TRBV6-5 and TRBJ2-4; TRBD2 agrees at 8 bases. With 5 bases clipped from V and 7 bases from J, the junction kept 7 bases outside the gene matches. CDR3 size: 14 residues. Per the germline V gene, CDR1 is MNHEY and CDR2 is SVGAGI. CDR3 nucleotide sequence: TGTGCCAGCAGTAGCGGGGGTTTCGTTAACATTCAGTACTTC. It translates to CASSSGGFVNIQYF.

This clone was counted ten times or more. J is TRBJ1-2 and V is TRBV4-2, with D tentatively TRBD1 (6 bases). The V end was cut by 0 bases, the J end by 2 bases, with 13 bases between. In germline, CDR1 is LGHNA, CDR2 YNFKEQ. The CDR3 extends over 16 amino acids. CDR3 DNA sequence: TGTGCCAGCAGCCAAGAAGTCGGACAGTTGAACTATGGCTACACCTTC. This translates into CASSQEVGQLNYGYTF.

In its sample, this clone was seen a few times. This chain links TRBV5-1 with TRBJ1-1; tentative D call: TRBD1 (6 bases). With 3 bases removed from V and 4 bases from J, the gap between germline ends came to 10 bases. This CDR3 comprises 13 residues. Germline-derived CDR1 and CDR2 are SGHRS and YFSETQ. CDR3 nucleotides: TGCGCCAGCAGCTCACAGGGATTCACTGAAGCTTTCTTT. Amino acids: CASSSQGFTEAFF.

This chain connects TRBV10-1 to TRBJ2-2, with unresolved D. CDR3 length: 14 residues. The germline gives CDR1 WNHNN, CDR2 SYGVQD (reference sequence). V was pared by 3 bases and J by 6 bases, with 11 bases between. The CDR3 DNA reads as TGCGCCAGCAGTGACCCTGTTGGGGCCGGGGAGCTGTTTTTT. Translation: CASSDPVGAGELFF.

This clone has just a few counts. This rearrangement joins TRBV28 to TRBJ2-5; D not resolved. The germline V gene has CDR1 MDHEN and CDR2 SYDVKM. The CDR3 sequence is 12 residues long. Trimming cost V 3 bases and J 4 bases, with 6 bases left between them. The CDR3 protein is CASSLIPETQYF. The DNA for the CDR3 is TGTGCCAGCAGTTTGATCCCAGAGACCCAGTACTTC.

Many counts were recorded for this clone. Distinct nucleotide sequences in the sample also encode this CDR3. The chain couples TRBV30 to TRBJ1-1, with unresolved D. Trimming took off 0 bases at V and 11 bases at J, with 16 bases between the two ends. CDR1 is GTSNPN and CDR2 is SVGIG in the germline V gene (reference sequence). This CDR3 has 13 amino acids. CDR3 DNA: TGTGCCTGGAGTGTACAAGATAGGGCGGGGGCTTTCTTT. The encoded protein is CAWSVQDRAGAFF.

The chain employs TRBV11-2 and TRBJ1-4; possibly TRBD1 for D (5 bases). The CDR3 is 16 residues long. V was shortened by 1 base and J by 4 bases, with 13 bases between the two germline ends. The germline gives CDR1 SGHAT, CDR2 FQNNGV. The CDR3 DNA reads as TGTGCCAGCAGCTTAGTCGGGACGTCCTATAATGAAAAACTGTTTTTT. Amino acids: CASSLVGTSYNEKLFF.

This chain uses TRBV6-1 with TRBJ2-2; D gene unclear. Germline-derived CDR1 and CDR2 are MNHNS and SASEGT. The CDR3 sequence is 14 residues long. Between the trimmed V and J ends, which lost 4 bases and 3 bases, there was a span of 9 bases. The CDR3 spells CASSGKVYTGELFF. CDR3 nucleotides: TGTGCCAGCAGTGGGAAGGTATACACCGGGGAGCTGTTTTTT.

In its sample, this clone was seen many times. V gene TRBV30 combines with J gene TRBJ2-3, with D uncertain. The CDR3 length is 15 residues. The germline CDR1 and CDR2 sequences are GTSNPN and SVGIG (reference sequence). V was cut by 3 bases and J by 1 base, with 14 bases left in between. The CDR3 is CAWRSGRIRTDTQYF. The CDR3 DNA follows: TGTGCCTGGAGGTCTGGAAGGATACGCACAGATACGCAGTATTTT.

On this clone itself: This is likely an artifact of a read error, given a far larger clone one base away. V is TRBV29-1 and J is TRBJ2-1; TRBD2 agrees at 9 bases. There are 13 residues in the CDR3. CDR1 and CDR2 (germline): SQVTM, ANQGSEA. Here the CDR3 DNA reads TGCAGCATTGATAGCGGGAGACGAAATGAGCAGCTCTTC. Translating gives CSIDSGRRNEQLF.

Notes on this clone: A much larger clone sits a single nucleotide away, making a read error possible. The CDR3 DNA follows: TGTGCCAGCAGCTTAGAACATAACACTGAAGCTTTCTTT. This codes for CASSLEHNTEAFF. The chain combines TRBV7-9 with TRBJ1-1; unclear D gene. The CDR3 contains 13 residues. Germline V gene lookup returns CDR1 SEHNR and CDR2 FQNEAQ (reference sequence). Trimming stripped 1 base from V and 2 bases from J, with 5 bases between.

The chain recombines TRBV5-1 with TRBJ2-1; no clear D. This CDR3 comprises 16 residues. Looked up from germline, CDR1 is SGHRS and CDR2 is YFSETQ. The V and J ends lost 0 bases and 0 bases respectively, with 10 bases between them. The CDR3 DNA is TGCGCCAGCAGCTTGGTCAGCTCGAGCTCCTACAATGAGCAGTTCTTC. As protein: CASSLVSSSSYNEQFF.

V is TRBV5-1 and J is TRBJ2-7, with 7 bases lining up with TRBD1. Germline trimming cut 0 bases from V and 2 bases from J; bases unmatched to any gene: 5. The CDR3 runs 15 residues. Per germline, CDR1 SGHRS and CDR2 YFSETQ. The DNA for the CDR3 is TGCGCCAGCAGCTTGGTGTCAGGGGGACCCTACGAGCAGTACTTC. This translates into CASSLVSGGPYEQYF.

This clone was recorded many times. The CDR3 reads CASSVSGAGELFF. The CDR3 DNA sequence: TGTGCCAGCAGCGTATCGGGGGCCGGGGAGCTGTTTTTT. This sequence joins TRBV9 and TRBJ2-2, with D tentatively TRBD2 (6 bases). CDR3 length: 13 amino acids. Trimming left V 1 base short and J 6 bases short, with 7 bases between. Germline CDR1 reads SGDLS; CDR2 reads YYNGEE.

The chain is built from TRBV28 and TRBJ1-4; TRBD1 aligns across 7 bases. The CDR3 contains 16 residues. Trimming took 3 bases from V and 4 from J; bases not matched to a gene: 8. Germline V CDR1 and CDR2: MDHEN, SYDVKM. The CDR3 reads CASSLVTGLSNEKLFF. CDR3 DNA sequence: TGTGCCAGCAGTTTGGTGACAGGGCTTAGTAATGAAAAACTGTTTTTT.